This paragraph covers one T cell receptor beta chain sequence. Time point given: persistent/refractory GD, antithyroid drugs over 5 years with positive TRAb. The TCR library was made from RNA extracted from PBMCs. According to the study, TCR beta libraries were built with iRepertoire HTBI primers and CDR3-region Arm-PCR. TCRdb re-analysed the multiplex PCR reads in MiXCR, keeping a single row per CDR3 protein. The data show about 470,000 distinct CDR3 sequences, with 20% to 25% seen just once and around 7% held by the top ten. V was cut by 0 bases and J by 4 bases, with 12 bases left in between. This CDR3 contains 15 residues. Germline V lookup: CDR1 MNHNS, CDR2 SASEGT. The data originate from a study of regulatory T cells in long-lasting Graves disease.

This specimen consisted of peripheral blood mononuclear cells (PBMCs), obtained when the disease was refractory, from a patient treated with antithyroid drugs. The chain recombines TRBV6-1 with TRBJ1-2, with D unclear. The clonotype was recovered from a female donor with Graves disease. The CDR3 is CASSEALMGSYGYTF. CDR3 DNA sequence: TGTGCCAGCAGTGAAGCGCTTATGGGGAGCTATGGCTACACCTTC.